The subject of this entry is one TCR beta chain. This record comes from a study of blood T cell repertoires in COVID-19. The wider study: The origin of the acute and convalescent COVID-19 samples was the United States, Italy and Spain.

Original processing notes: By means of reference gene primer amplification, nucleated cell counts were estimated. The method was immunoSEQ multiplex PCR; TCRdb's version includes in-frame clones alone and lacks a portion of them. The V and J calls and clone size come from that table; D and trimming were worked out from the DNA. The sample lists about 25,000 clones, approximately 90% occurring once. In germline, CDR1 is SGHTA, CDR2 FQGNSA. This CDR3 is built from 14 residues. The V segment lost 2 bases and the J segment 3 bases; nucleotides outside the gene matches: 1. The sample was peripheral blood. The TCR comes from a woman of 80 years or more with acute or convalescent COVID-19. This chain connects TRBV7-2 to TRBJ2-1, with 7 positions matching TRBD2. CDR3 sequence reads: CASSLRGSYNEQFF. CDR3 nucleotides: TGTGCCAGCAGCTTACGCGGGAGCTACAATGAGCAGTTCTTC.